A selection of T cell receptor beta chains follows, all from one sample in a study of CD8 T cells in Susac syndrome. MiXCR, run by TCRdb on the immunoSEQ multiplex PCR reads, gives a single entry per CDR3 protein. The sample holds about 81,000 distinct CDR3 sequences, approximately 93% seen once. Sequenced sample: CD8+ T cells from PBMCs. Receptor source: a human donor with Susac syndrome. CDR3s include the opening cysteine and the closing phenylalanine or tryptophan. Fields, in order: D gene, clone size, V gene, J gene, CDR3 protein, CDR3 DNA. A D gene is named only where the DNA matches it firmly. Only part of the rows carry a size: once, few, many, or a class if the clone is expanded.

>.|.|TRBV23-1|TRBJ2-1
CASIGRWNEQFF
TGCGCCAGCATCGGGCGGTGGAATGAGCAGTTCTTC
>.|.|TRBV7-9|TRBJ2-6
CASSLDRVTGANVLTF
TGTGCCAGCAGCTTAGACCGAGTTACTGGGGCCAACGTCCTGACTTTC
>.|.|TRBV13|TRBJ2-6
CASSLEGREIAGANVLTF
TGTGCCAGCAGCTTAGAGGGCAGGGAAATCGCTGGGGCCAACGTCCTGACTTTC
>.|.|TRBV19|TRBJ1-1
CASSISGRTEAFF
TGTGCCAGTAGTATATCCGGGCGCACTGAAGCTTTCTTT
>.|.|TRBV5-1|TRBJ2-7
CASSLAGHEQYF
TGCGCCAGCAGCTTGGCAGGGCACGAGCAGTACTTC
>TRBD2|.|TRBV27|TRBJ2-3
CASSYRLAGATDTQYF
TGTGCCAGCAGTTACCGACTAGCGGGGGCCACAGATACGCAGTATTTT
>.|.|TRBV5-4|TRBJ2-5
CASSYQGETQYF
TGTGCCAGCAGCTACCAGGGAGAGACCCAGTACTTC
>.|few|TRBV5-4|TRBJ2-5
CASSPWGETQYF
TGTGCCAGCAGCCCCTGGGGGGAGACCCAGTACTTC
>.|.|TRBV4-3|TRBJ2-7
CASSQVVHGSSEGPHEQYF
TGCGCCAGCAGCCAAGTAGTCCACGGGTCGAGCGAGGGACCCCACGAGCAGTACTTC
>.|.|TRBV28|TRBJ2-1
CASIGQHNEQFF
TGTGCCAGCATTGGGCAGCACAATGAGCAGTTCTTC
>TRBD2|.|TRBV29-1|TRBJ2-3
CSVETSGGEDTQYF
TGCAGCGTTGAAACTTCGGGAGGGGAAGATACGCAGTATTTT
>.|.|TRBV7-9|TRBJ2-2
CASSGRTEYTGELFF
TGTGCCAGCAGCGGACGGACAGAGTACACCGGGGAGCTGTTTTTT
>.|.|TRBV3-1|TRBJ2-5
CASSHDFPGQETQYF
TGTGCCAGCAGCCACGACTTCCCGGGGCAAGAGACCCAGTACTTC
>TRBD1|.|TRBV12-3/TRBV12-4|TRBJ2-3
CASLGQGPDTQYF
TGTGCCAGCCTGGGACAGGGCCCAGATACGCAGTATTTT
>TRBD1|once|TRBV28|TRBJ1-5
CASSVTTGASNQPQHF
TGTGCCAGCAGTGTAACGACAGGGGCCAGCAATCAGCCCCAGCATTTT
>.|.|TRBV19|TRBJ1-6
CASSLRTDYNSPLHF
TGTGCCAGTAGCCTTAGGACAGACTATAATTCACCCCTCCACTTT
>TRBD1|.|TRBV30|TRBJ1-1
CAWAGGVGTEAFF
TGTGCCTGGGCAGGGGGCGTCGGCACTGAAGCTTTCTTT
>.|.|TRBV7-9|TRBJ2-2
CASSLGYLTGELFF
TGTGCCAGCAGCTTAGGGTACCTCACCGGGGAGCTGTTTTTT